One T cell receptor (beta chain) is described in this entry. Its antigen remains unknown. Germline V gives CDR1 SGDLS, CDR2 YYNGEE. This CDR3 contains 18 residues. The data originate from a study of post-analysis software for immune sequencing data. As for the study in general: Courses of disease covered relapsing-remitting, secondary progressive and progressive-relapsing multiple sclerosis. Study-level findings and limits: Comparison of patients with controls showed a handful of TRBV segments more frequent in patients, TRBV5-6, TRBV5-1 and TRBV20-1 among them.

TCR beta libraries were prepared from cDNA with unique molecular identifiers. In TCRdb, the PCR reads were re-called with MiXCR into one record per CDR3 protein. Here the sample spans roughly 410,000 distinct CDR3 sequences, roughly 36% being singletons. This TCR derives from a girl between 5 and 17 years old with multiple sclerosis. What was sequenced was blood. The chain recombines TRBV9 with TRBJ2-7; 11 nucleotides agree with TRBD1. The J call could be wrong; TRBJ2-4 is a better fit for the DNA end. CDR3 in DNA: TGTGCCAGCAGCCTCCGGGGCTTACCTCCGGGACAGGGGGACATTCAGTACTTC. Its protein product is CASSLRGLPPGQGDIQYF.